This T cell receptor beta chain was retrieved from a study of blood T cell repertoires in COVID-19 (dated by TCRdb to about 2020). Turning to the overall study: Samples from collaborators originated in the United States, Italy and Spain and spanned both the acute and convalescent phases of COVID-19. The prospective study material was composed of cDNA or gDNA derived from T cells, B-cell-depleted T cells, or PBMCs. The dataset comprised deeply sampled blood TCRbeta repertoires from subjects exposed to, actively infected with, or recovered from COVID-19. The repertoires were released in a freely available public database intended as a resource for research on the immune response to SARS-CoV-2. Samples were obtained from the ongoing ImmuneRACE study (first 160 participants) and from roughly 1,300 subjects provided by 6 global collaborators. Sample metadata almost always included a de-identified subject ID, COVID-19 status, age in years and sex. HLA class I and class II types, where available, came from metadata supplied by the sample provider rather than from assay-based typing.

The collaborating institutions used their own protocols to collect whole blood in K2EDTA tubes. For TCRbeta analysis, collaborator samples were shipped as frozen whole blood, as isolated PBMCs, or as DNA extracted from either sample type. Points the paper makes about the study in general: How much clinical and demographic metadata was included differed by source and by participant, and the metadata was provided uncurated.

About this clone itself: Which antigen it targets is not known. No qualities accompany the bases; no much larger clone lies one base away.

TCRbeta CDR3 regions were amplified from genomic DNA using the immunoSEQ Assay, a bias-controlled multiplex PCR. In the source study's methods: The number of nucleated cells in each sample was estimated by amplification of reference gene primers within the assay. Sequence reads were collapsed and filtered to measure the absolute abundance of every unique TCRbeta CDR3 rearrangement. For each sample, productive Simpson clonality was calculated by taking the square root of Simpson's diversity index across productive rearrangements. TCRdb obtained this table from immuneACCESS and retained in-frame rearrangements with V and J assigned. These tables miss some clones; where compared with another copy, unresolved V genes account for less than half of the shortfall, and the remainder is unexplained. V and J calls and clone size are given by that table; D and trimming were obtained from the DNA. The sample data list around 56,000 clones, and about 86% of these were observed just once. 28% of the sample comes from the top ten.

The source of this sequence is a woman older than 75 with active or convalescent COVID-19. The material sequenced was peripheral blood.

The DNA sequence reads TGTGCCATCAGTGAGGACAGGTCTAATTCACCCCTCCACTTT. Its amino acids are CAISEDRSNSPLHF. Recombination joined TRBV10-3 with TRBJ1-6; 6 matching bases give a weak D call of TRBD1. V was cut back by 2 bases and J by 6 bases, leaving a gap of 8 bases between them. The CDR3 goes from the cysteine to the phenylalanine over 14 residues. Of all the DNA, just the CDR3 is kept, 42 bases in frame from base 1. The germline V gene sets CDR1 to ENHRY and CDR2 to SYGVKD.